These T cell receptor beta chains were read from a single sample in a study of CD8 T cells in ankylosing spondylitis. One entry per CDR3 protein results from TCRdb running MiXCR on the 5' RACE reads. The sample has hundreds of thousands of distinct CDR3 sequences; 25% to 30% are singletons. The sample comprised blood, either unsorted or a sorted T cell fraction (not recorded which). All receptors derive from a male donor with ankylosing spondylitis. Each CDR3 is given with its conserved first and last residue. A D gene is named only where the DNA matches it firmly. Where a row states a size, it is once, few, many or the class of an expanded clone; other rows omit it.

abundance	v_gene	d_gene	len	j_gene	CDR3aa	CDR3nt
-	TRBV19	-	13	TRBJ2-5	CASSSSWGETQYF	TGTGCCAGTAGTAGTTCCTGGGGAGAGACCCAGTACTTC
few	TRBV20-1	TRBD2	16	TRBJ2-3	CSARAGTSGSADTQYF	TGCAGTGCTAGAGCCGGGACTAGCGGGAGTGCAGATACGCAGTATTTT
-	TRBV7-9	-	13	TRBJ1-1	CASSLGPSGSAFF	TGTGCCAGCAGCTTAGGTCCTTCAGGGTCAGCTTTCTTT
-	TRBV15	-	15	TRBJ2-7	CATSRDRRSSYEQYF	TGTGCCACCAGCAGAGATCGAAGGAGCTCCTACGAGCAGTACTTC
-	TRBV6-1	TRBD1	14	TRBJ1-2	CASSPTGTVYGYTF	TGTGCCAGCAGTCCGACCGGGACAGTCTATGGCTACACCTTC
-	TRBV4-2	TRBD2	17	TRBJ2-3	CASSQDRLAGVGDTQYF	TGTGCCAGCAGCCAAGATAGACTAGCGGGAGTAGGAGATACGCAGTATTTT
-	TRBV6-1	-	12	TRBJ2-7	CASNREIFEQYF	TGTGCCAGCAATCGGGAGATTTTCGAGCAGTACTTC
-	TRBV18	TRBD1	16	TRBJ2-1	CASSPGGQGSRNEQFF	TGTGCCAGCTCACCGGGGGGACAGGGTTCGAGGAATGAGCAGTTCTTC
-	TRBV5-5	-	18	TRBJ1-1	CASSLPIQGSVWNTEAFF	TGTGCCAGCAGCTTGCCCATACAGGGATCCGTGTGGAACACTGAAGCTTTCTTT
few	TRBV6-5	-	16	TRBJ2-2	CASSYSGVYNTGELFF	TGTGCCAGCAGTTACTCTGGGGTGTATAACACCGGGGAGCTGTTTTTT
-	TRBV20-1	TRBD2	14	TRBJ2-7	CSAYSGRGTDEQYF	TGCAGTGCGTATAGCGGGAGGGGAACGGACGAGCAGTACTTC
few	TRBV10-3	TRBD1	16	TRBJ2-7	CAISERGGTGLNEQYF	TGTGCCATCAGTGAGAGGGGGGGGACAGGGTTGAACGAGCAGTACTTC
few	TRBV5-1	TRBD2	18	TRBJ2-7	CASGPGLAGPGITYEQYF	TGCGCCAGCGGTCCTGGACTAGCGGGACCGGGGATAACCTACGAGCAGTACTTC
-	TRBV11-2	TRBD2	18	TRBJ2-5	CASSAGLGSSGRWETQYF	TGTGCCAGCAGCGCTGGCTTGGGTTCTAGCGGGAGGTGGGAGACCCAGTACTTC
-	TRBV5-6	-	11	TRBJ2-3	CASSRLDTQYF	TGTGCCAGCAGCCGCCTGGATACGCAGTATTTT
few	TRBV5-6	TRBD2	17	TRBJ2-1	CASSHQLAESSYNEQFF	TGTGCCAGCAGCCACCAACTAGCGGAGAGCTCCTACAATGAGCAGTTCTTC
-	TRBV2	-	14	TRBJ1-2	CASSEDGRNYGYTF	TGTGCCAGCAGTGAAGACGGGCGAAACTATGGCTACACCTTC
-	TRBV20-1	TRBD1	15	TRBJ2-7	CSARDPGTEGYEQYF	TGCAGTGCTAGAGATCCCGGGACAGAAGGCTACGAGCAGTACTTC
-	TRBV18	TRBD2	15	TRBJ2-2	CASSPIAGDAGELFF	TGTGCCAGCTCACCCATAGCGGGAGATGCCGGGGAGCTGTTTTTT
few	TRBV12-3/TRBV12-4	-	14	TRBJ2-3	CASREFRDEDTQYF	TGTGCCAGCAGAGAGTTCCGTGATGAAGATACGCAGTATTTT
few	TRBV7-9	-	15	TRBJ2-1	CASSSGLGGYNEQFF	TGTGCCAGCAGTTCAGGGCTGGGGGGATACAATGAGCAGTTCTTC
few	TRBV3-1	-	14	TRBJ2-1	CASSRIPFYNEQFF	TGTGCCAGCAGCCGAATCCCCTTTTACAATGAGCAGTTCTTC
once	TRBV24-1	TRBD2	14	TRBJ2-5	CATSSTSGRETQYF	TGTGCCACCAGTTCGACTAGCGGGAGGGAGACCCAGTACTTC
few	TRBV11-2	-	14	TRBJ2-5	CASSPGRYQETQYF	TGTGCCAGCAGCCCCGGGCGGTACCAAGAGACCCAGTACTTC
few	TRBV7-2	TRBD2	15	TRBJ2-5	CASSFGSGRQETQYF	TGTGCCAGCAGCTTTGGTAGCGGGAGGCAAGAGACCCAGTACTTC
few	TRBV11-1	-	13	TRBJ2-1	CASSLAGVHEQFF	TGTGCCAGCAGCTTGGCGGGTGTCCATGAGCAGTTCTTC
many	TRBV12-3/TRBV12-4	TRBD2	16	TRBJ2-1	CASSLGGTSGRVEQFF	TGTGCCAGCAGTTTAGGGGGGACTAGCGGGAGAGTTGAGCAGTTCTTC
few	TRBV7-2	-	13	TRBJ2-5	CASSLGRKETQYF	TGTGCCAGCAGCCTCGGAAGGAAAGAGACCCAGTACTTC
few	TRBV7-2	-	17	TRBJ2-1	CASSSQTTRSSYNEQFF	TGTGCCAGCAGCTCCCAGACAACCCGGAGCTCCTACAATGAGCAGTTCTTC
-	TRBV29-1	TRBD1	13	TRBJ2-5	CSVARGRLETQYF	TGCAGCGTTGCCAGGGGGCGATTGGAGACCCAGTACTTC
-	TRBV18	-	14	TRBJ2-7	CASSPGAGSLEQYF	TGTGCCAGCTCACCAGGGGCCGGGTCCCTCGAGCAGTACTTC